The rows below give T cell receptor beta chains drawn from one sample of a study of shared clonotypes between healthy human individuals. Some clones are missing from TCRdb's copy, which holds only in-frame ones; the method was immunoSEQ multiplex PCR. The sample has 2 million to 2.5 million clones, roughly 93% seen once. Sequencing was carried out using naive CD4+ T cells from PBMCs. The receptors stem from a man between 18 and 29 years old in good health. Some clones in this sample may be carry-over from other donors' samples. The CDR3 runs from the conserved cysteine through the conserved F or W. The order of the fields is J gene, clone size, D gene, V gene, CDR3 protein. A D gene is named only where the DNA matches it firmly. Expanded clones get a size class; other rows say once, few or many, or leave the size out.

>TRBJ2-2|NA|NA|TRBV30
CAWSLRTGELFF
>TRBJ2-6|NA|TRBD1|TRBV2
CASRDGQGRSGANVLTF
>TRBJ2-3|NA|NA|TRBV5-1
CASTMNGADTQYF
>TRBJ2-7|NA|TRBD1|TRBV27
CASSFTGVHEQYF
>TRBJ2-1|NA|NA|TRBV11-2
CASSLRDFGNEQFF
>TRBJ2-3|once|NA|TRBV6-1
CASSEQSPSTDTQYF
>TRBJ2-1|NA|NA|TRBV6-5
CASSYGRGNEQFF
>TRBJ2-1|once|TRBD2|TRBV5-1
CASSLASGRSYNEQFF
>TRBJ2-5|NA|NA|TRBV29-1
CSVVSGEETQYF
>TRBJ2-4|NA|NA|TRBV15
CATSRDLTQEIAKNIQYF
>TRBJ2-1|NA|TRBD2|TRBV7-6
CASSLAVGGRAYNEQFF
>TRBJ2-7|NA|NA|TRBV18
CASSPTGSLYEQYF